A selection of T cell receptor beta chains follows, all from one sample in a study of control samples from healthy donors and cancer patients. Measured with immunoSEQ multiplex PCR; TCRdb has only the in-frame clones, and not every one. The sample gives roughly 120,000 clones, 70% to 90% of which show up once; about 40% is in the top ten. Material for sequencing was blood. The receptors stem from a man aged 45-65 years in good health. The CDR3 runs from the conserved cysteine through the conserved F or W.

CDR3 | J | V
CASSIQGNTEAFF | TRBJ1-1 | TRBV2
CASSQGIRSSYGYTF | TRBJ1-2 | TRBV4-3
CASSLDDTQYF | TRBJ2-3 | TRBV5-6
CASSEQAFLGYEQYF | TRBJ2-7 | TRBV2
CSVELTGQTQYF | TRBJ2-5 | TRBV29-1
CASSILGEGNQPQHF | TRBJ1-5 | TRBV19
CASSYGPGLQTYEQYF | TRBJ2-7 | TRBV6-6
CASSPPRGRNTEAFF | TRBJ1-1 | TRBV18
CASRWGSRNTEAFF | TRBJ1-1 | TRBV19
CASSRTVEQYF | TRBJ2-7 | TRBV5-5
CATLGQGAEPGYTF | TRBJ1-2 | TRBV10-3
CASKASEADTQYF | TRBJ2-3 | TRBV2
CASSLNTEAFF | TRBJ1-1 | TRBV5-4
CASRGPRATGELFF | TRBJ2-2 | TRBV19
CASSIAGAGAFF | TRBJ1-1 | TRBV19
CASTQTGVLYEQYF | TRBJ2-7 | TRBV11-2
CASSAGGIYEQYF | TRBJ2-7 | TRBV12-3/TRBV12-4
CASSEGQGSTEAFF | TRBJ1-1 | TRBV25-1
CASSLRGADYEQYF | TRBJ2-7 | TRBV5-5
CASSPYFGTARNTIYF | TRBJ1-3 | TRBV4-1
CASSPPIAGTGLYEQYF | TRBJ2-7 | TRBV18
CASSQDQGAGTEAFF | TRBJ1-1 | TRBV4-3
CASSLGYQAYEQYF | TRBJ2-7 | TRBV7-8
CASSQGGRGLVDTQYF | TRBJ2-3 | TRBV3-1/TRBV3-2
CASSLQLAGHNEQFF | TRBJ2-1 | TRBV7-9
CARSLAQDSSFTDTQYF | TRBJ2-3 | TRBV5-3
CASSPLRGQGYGYTF | TRBJ1-2 | TRBV3-1/TRBV3-2
CASSPDGRGGEQFF | TRBJ2-1 | TRBV18
CASSFALAGGIDTQYF | TRBJ2-3 | TRBV9
CASSQLRWTGGSYEQYF | TRBJ2-7 | TRBV3-1/TRBV3-2
CASSIFGDSNQPQHF | TRBJ1-5 | TRBV19
CASSRPGLGNTGELFF | TRBJ2-2 | TRBV4-1
CASSKRGLNTEAFF | TRBJ1-1 | TRBV19
CASSVDPSPGREQFF | TRBJ2-1 | TRBV9
CASSYGTPNQPQHF | TRBJ1-5 | TRBV19
CASSLGGGQPQHF | TRBJ1-5 | TRBV7-6
CAWKAQASTGELFF | TRBJ2-2 | TRBV30
CASSRDRMNTEAFF | TRBJ1-1 | TRBV5-1
CASSYRTNTEAFF | TRBJ1-1 | TRBV12-3/TRBV12-4
CASSLEARGDTQYF | TRBJ2-3 | TRBV5-5
CASSLSRAVTEAFF | TRBJ1-1 | TRBV5-1
CASSLGSSTDTQYF | TRBJ2-3 | TRBV9
CASTRQGINTEAFF | TRBJ1-1 | TRBV19
CASSQGNYSSFSNQPQHF | TRBJ1-5 | TRBV3-1/TRBV3-2
CASSRGHFEQFF | TRBJ2-1 | TRBV19
CASSFSGTAFF | TRBJ1-1 | TRBV12-3/TRBV12-4
CASSFLTGEDGYTF | TRBJ1-2 | TRBV5-1